Each of the 20 T cell receptor beta chains below was sequenced from the same sample in a study of shared clonotypes between healthy human individuals (dated by TCRdb to between 2020 and 2021). CD8 naive samples were obtained by positive selection for CCR7 among CD45RO-negative cells, yielding a CD45RA+CCR7+ population from which TemRA cells were excluded. Libraries were constructed by the immunoSEQ multiplex PCR assay. Entries here come from immuneACCESS through TCRdb and include only in-frame sequences with V and J called. Some clones fail to appear in such tables; in the studies checked, an unresolved V gene covers under half of the shortfall, and the cause of the remainder is unknown. For this sample there are millions of clones; approximately 94% appear just once. The top ten hold over 1.5% of the sample. The specimen sequenced was naive CD8+ T cells from PBMCs. The sample's cell subset or site label, in plain terms: CD45RA+CCR7+. All receptors come from a man aged 18 to 29 in good health. Some clones in this sample may be carry-over from other donors' samples.

The chain uses TRBV30 and TRBJ2-7; TRBD1 aligns across 7 bases. Germline CDR1 GTSNPN, CDR2 SVGIG (reference sequence). The CDR3 has 17 residues. The ends lost 1 base at V and 7 bases at J; junction bases unmatched: 19. This CDR3 is CAWSARIASYRGGEQYF. The CDR3 nucleotides read TGTGCCTGGAGTGCTAGAATAGCCTCTTACAGGGGTGGAGAGCAGTACTTC. Full variable domain (rest looked up from reference TRBV30 and TRBJ2-7): SQTIHQWPATLVQPVGSPLSLECTVEGTSNPNLYWYRQAAGRGLQLLFYSVGIGQISSEVPQNLSASRPQDRQFILSSKKLLLSDSGFYLCAWSARIASYRGGEQYFGPGTRLTVT.

This chain uses TRBV28 with TRBJ2-3; 10 nucleotides agree with TRBD2. V lost 2 bases and J lost 3; bases outside the gene matches: 11. CDR3 length: 18 residues. Per germline, CDR1 MDHEN and CDR2 SYDVKM. CDR3 protein: CASSLGLIAGGRTDTQYF. The CDR3 coding sequence is TGTGCCAGCAGTTTAGGGCTAATAGCGGGAGGTAGAACAGATACGCAGTATTTT. Looking up the rest from reference TRBV28 and TRBJ2-3 gives the full variable domain: DVKVTQSSRYLVKRTGEKVFLECVQDMDHENMFWYRQDPGLGLRLIYFSYDVKMKEKGDIPEGYSVSREKKERFSLILESASTNQTSMYLCASSLGLIAGGRTDTQYFGPGTRLTVL.

The chain is built from TRBV9 and TRBJ2-7, with 13 bases aligning to TRBD2. V lost 2 bases and J lost 1; bases outside the gene matches: 12. Germline CDR1 is SGDLS and CDR2 is YYNGEE. The CDR3 covers 19 residues. CDR3 sequence (DNA): TGTGCCAGCAGCGTTCGTCCGGGACTAGCGGGAATTGGGTCCTACGAGCAGTACTTC. It encodes CASSVRPGLAGIGSYEQYF.

The genes are TRBV15 and TRBJ1-1; TRBD1 is a possible D gene (5 bases). V lost 2 bases and J lost 7, with 17 bases in between. Germline loops: CDR1 LNHNV, CDR2 YYDKDF (reference sequence). CDR3 length: 15 amino acids. The CDR3 DNA reads TGTGCCACCAGCAGACCCCGGGTCCCCCAGGGTGAAGCTTTCTTT. Translation gives CATSRPRVPQGEAFF. The full variable domain, its missing parts supplied by reference TRBV15 and TRBJ1-1, is DAMVIQNPRYQVTQFGKPVTLSCSQTLNHNVMYWYQQKSSQAPKLLFHYYDKDFNNEADTPDNFQSRRPNTSFCFLDIRSPGLGDTAMYLCATSRPRVPQGEAFFGQGTRLTVV.

The J gene is TRBJ2-3, the V gene TRBV27; D is possibly TRBD1 (5 bases). V lost 1 base, J lost 4 bases, and 15 bases lay in between. The CDR3 length is 16 residues. Germline V gene lookup returns CDR1 MNHEY and CDR2 SMNVEV (reference sequence). The CDR3 DNA reads TGTGCCAGCAGTTTATACGGCGGTAGGGGTGCAGATACGCAGTATTTT. Amino acid sequence: CASSLYGGRGADTQYF.

V and J are TRBV9 and TRBJ2-1, with 9 bases lining up with TRBD1. J was trimmed by 8 bases and V by 0 bases; bases with no gene match: 12. This CDR3 comprises 17 residues. The germline CDR1 and CDR2 sequences are SGDLS and YYNGEE. Here the CDR3 reads CASSVDRWTGVSDEQFF. Written as DNA, the CDR3 is TGTGCCAGCAGCGTAGATCGGTGGACAGGGGTTTCAGATGAGCAGTTCTTC. The variable domain in full, completed from reference TRBV9 and TRBJ2-1, reads DSGVTQTPKHLITATGQRVTLRCSPRSGDLSVYWYQQSLDQGLQFLIQYYNGEERAKGNILERFSAQQFPDLHSELNLSSLELGDSALYFCASSVDRWTGVSDEQFFGPGTRLTVL.

The chain recombines TRBV9 with TRBJ2-1, with 8 nucleotides matching TRBD2. The CDR3 contains 18 residues. CDR1 and CDR2 (germline): SGDLS, YYNGEE. The V gene end was trimmed by 2 bases and the J gene end by 6 bases; junction bases not matched to a gene: 16. The CDR3 coding sequence is TGTGCCAGCAGCGTCGAAGGAGGAGCGGGAGTCCCCCCCAATGAGCAGTTCTTC. Its translation: CASSVEGGAGVPPNEQFF. The variable domain in full, with the rest retrieved from reference TRBV9 and TRBJ2-1, is DSGVTQTPKHLITATGQRVTLRCSPRSGDLSVYWYQQSLDQGLQFLIQYYNGEERAKGNILERFSAQQFPDLHSELNLSSLELGDSALYFCASSVEGGAGVPPNEQFFGPGTRLTVL.

The chain joins TRBV12-5 to TRBJ2-7, with TRBD1 as a possible D gene (6 bases). This CDR3 region has 14 residues. V lost 4 bases to trimming and J lost 3 bases, with 13 bases between them. The germline CDR1 and CDR2 sequences are LGHNT and FRNRAP. Written as DNA, the CDR3 is TGTGCTAGTGGTTCCCTCACAGGGCGCTACGAGCAGTACTTC. Its protein is CASGSLTGRYEQYF.

Of note for this clone: The identical CDR3 is also encoded by other nucleotide sequences in the sample. The rearrangement links TRBV27 to TRBJ2-3; D gene uncertain. Germline V gives CDR1 MNHEY, CDR2 SMNVEV (reference sequence). CDR3 length: 15 amino acids. V lost 0 bases and J 2 bases, leaving 9 bases between the germline ends. The CDR3 DNA follows: TGTGCCAGCAGTTTATCCTGGGCTGCCACAGATACGCAGTATTTT. Residues: CASSLSWAATDTQYF.

The V gene is TRBV25-1, the J gene TRBJ2-1; tentatively, D is TRBD2 (6 bases). Germline V lookup: CDR1 MGHDK, CDR2 SYGVNS. V was pared by 5 bases and J by 6 bases, with 14 bases between. The CDR3 length is 14 residues. CDR3 sequence reads: CASSSASEANEQFF. The CDR3 DNA is TGTGCCAGCAGTTCGGCTAGCGAGGCCAATGAGCAGTTCTTC. The complete variable domain, with remaining parts taken from reference TRBV25-1 and TRBJ2-1, reads EADIYQTPRYLVIGTGKKITLECSQTMGHDKMYWYQQDPGMELHLIHYSYGVNSTEKGDLSSESTVSRIRTEHFPLTLESARPSHTSQYLCASSSASEANEQFFGPGTRLTVL.

This clone has a single count. This chain links TRBV7-2 with TRBJ2-5; D gene unclear. This CDR3 region has 14 residues. Trimming took 0 bases from V and 5 from J, leaving 10 bases between them. CDR1 is SGHTA, CDR2 FQGNSA, per germline. Here the CDR3 reads CASSLALSRETQYF. As DNA, the CDR3 is TGTGCCAGCAGCTTAGCGTTATCTCGGGAGACCCAGTACTTC.

V is TRBV11-1 and J is TRBJ2-3; TRBD1 agrees at 8 bases. Germline loops: CDR1 SGHAT, CDR2 FQDESV (reference sequence). The junction had 11 bases not matched to a gene; V was cut back by 3 bases and J by 6 bases. The CDR3 length is 16 residues. CDR3 protein: CASSFDRGWSGDTQYF. The CDR3 DNA sequence: TGTGCCAGCAGCTTTGACAGGGGTTGGTCCGGGGATACGCAGTATTTT.

This clone was found once. V and J are TRBV29-1 and TRBJ2-3; a weak D match, TRBD1 (6 bases). Deletions cut 6 bases from V and 0 bases from J, with 19 bases between. There are 16 residues in the CDR3. Looked up from germline, CDR1 is SQVTM and CDR2 is ANQGSEA. CDR3 in DNA: TGCAGCGTCCCGACGGGGACAACTCTTAGCACAGATACGCAGTATTTT. This gives the protein CSVPTGTTLSTDTQYF.

The CDR3 DNA is TGTGCCAGCAGTTTGGGACAGCCAGATGGCTACACCTTC. This sequence encodes CASSLGQPDGYTF. The rearrangement uses TRBV28 and TRBJ1-2; the match to TRBD1 covers 7 bases. This CDR3 contains 13 residues. Germline trimming cut 3 bases from V and 6 bases from J; bases unmatched to any gene: 4. Germline CDR1 is MDHEN and CDR2 is SYDVKM.

Notes on this clone: The sample carries other DNA sequences with the same CDR3. The chain combines TRBV7-9 with TRBJ1-1, with 8 bases identical to TRBD1. The J segment lost 0 bases and the V segment lost 6 bases, leaving 9 bases of the junction unmatched. CDR1 SEHNR and CDR2 FQNEAQ come from the germline V gene (reference sequence). The CDR3 consists of 16 residues. DNA for the CDR3: TGTGCCAGCAGGGAAGGACAGGGCTTCATGAACACTGAAGCTTTCTTT. Residues: CASREGQGFMNTEAFF.

This chain joins TRBV5-8 and TRBJ1-4; maybe TRBD1 (5 bases). In germline, CDR1 is SGHTS, CDR2 YDEGEE. CDR3 length: 14 amino acids. V lost 0 bases and J 4 bases, leaving 7 bases between the germline ends. The CDR3 protein is CASSLDRGNEKLFF. CDR3 nucleotide sequence: TGTGCCAGCAGCTTGGATAGGGGTAATGAAAAACTGTTTTTT. The complete variable domain, with remaining parts taken from reference TRBV5-8 and TRBJ1-4, reads EAGVTQSPTHLIKTRGQQATLRCSPISGHTSVYWYQQALGLGLQFLLWYDEGEERNRGNFPPRFSGRQFPNYSSELNVNALELEDSALYLCASSLDRGNEKLFFGSGTQLSVL.

This clone was seen just once. The genes are TRBV7-3 and TRBJ2-1; TRBD1 matches 12 bases. The V segment lost 3 bases and the J segment 1 base; nucleotides outside the gene matches: 4. This CDR3 has 17 amino acids. From germline, CDR1 is SGHTA and CDR2 FQGTGA. This chain's CDR3 is CASSLQGQGASYNEQFF. The DNA for the CDR3 is TGTGCCAGCAGCTTGCAGGGACAGGGGGCTTCCTACAATGAGCAGTTCTTC.

The chain carries TRBV27 and TRBJ1-1; D remains ambiguous. Germline V gene lookup returns CDR1 MNHEY and CDR2 SMNVEV (reference sequence). This CDR3 region has 14 residues. The V gene lost 4 bases and the J gene lost 1 base, with 10 bases spanning the gap. CDR3 in DNA: TGTGCCAGCAGTTCGACATTAACGAACACTGAAGCTTTCTTT. Its protein product is CASSSTLTNTEAFF.

This clone was observed once. The genes are TRBV6-1 and TRBJ1-2, with 7 positions matching TRBD1. V lost 3 bases and J lost 3; bases outside the gene matches: 13. Germline V lookup: CDR1 MNHNS, CDR2 SASEGT. This CDR3 comprises 17 residues. CDR3 amino acids: CASSDLRQGARYYGYTF. The CDR3 nucleotides are TGTGCCAGCAGTGACCTAAGACAGGGTGCCCGTTACTATGGCTACACCTTC.

In this sample, this clone turned up a few times. The J gene is TRBJ2-2, the V gene TRBV28, with D unclear. V was clipped by 6 bases and J by 4 bases, with 15 bases between them. The CDR3 has 15 amino acids. Germline CDR1 and CDR2: MDHEN and SYDVKM. The DNA of the CDR3 is TGTGCCAGCAGGACGAGTCGGAGAACCACCGGGGAGCTGTTTTTT. Protein product: CASRTSRRTTGELFF. The variable domain in full, completed from reference TRBV28 and TRBJ2-2, reads DVKVTQSSRYLVKRTGEKVFLECVQDMDHENMFWYRQDPGLGLRLIYFSYDVKMKEKGDIPEGYSVSREKKERFSLILESASTNQTSMYLCASRTSRRTTGELFFGEGSRLTVL.